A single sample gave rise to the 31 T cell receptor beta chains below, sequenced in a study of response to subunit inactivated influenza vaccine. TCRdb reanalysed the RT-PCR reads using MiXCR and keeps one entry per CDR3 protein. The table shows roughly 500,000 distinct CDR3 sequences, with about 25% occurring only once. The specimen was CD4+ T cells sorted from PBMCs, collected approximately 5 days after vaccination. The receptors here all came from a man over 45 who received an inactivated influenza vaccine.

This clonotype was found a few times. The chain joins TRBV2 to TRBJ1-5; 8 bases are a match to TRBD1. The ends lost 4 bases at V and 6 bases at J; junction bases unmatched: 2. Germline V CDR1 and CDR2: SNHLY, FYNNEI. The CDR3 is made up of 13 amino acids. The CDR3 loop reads CASSVTGVQPQHF. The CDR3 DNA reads TGTGCCAGCAGTGTGACAGGGGTTCAGCCCCAGCATTTT.

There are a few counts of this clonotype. This CDR3 is CSANPSGGAGYNTDTQYF. DNA for the CDR3: TGCAGTGCTAACCCTAGCGGGGGGGCCGGTTATAACACAGATACGCAGTATTTT. This chain uses TRBV20-1 with TRBJ2-3; 12 bases line up with TRBD2. The CDR3 is 18 amino acids. Germline CDR1 reads DFQATT; CDR2 reads SNEGSKA (reference sequence). V lost 4 bases, J lost 2 bases, and 13 bases stayed unmatched.

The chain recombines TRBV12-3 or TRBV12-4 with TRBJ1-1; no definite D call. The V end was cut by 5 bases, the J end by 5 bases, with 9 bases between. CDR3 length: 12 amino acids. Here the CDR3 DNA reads TGTGCCAGCAGTGAAAGGGTTACTGAAGCTTTCTTT. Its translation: CASSERVTEAFF.

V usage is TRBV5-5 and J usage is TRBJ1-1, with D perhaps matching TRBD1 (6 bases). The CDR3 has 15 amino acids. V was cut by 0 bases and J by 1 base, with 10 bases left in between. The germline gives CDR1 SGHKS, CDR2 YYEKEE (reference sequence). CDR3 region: CASSLGGPRNTEAFF. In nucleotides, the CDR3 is TGTGCCAGCAGCTTGGGGGGGCCCAGGAACACTGAAGCTTTCTTT.

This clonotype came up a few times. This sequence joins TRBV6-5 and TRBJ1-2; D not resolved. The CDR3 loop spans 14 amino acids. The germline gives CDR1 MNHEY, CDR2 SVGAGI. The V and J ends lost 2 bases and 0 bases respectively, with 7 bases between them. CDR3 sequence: CASSYARSNYGYTF. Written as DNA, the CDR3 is TGTGCCAGCAGTTACGCGAGGTCTAACTATGGCTACACCTTC.

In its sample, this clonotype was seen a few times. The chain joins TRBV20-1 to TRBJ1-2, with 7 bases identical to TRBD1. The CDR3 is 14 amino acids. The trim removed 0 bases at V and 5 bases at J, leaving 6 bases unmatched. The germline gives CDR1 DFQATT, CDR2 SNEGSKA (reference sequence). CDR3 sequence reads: CSARDTRGEYGYTF. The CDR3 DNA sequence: TGCAGTGCTAGAGATACCAGGGGGGAGTATGGCTACACCTTC.

The CDR3 reads CAISEVAGGTTDTQYF. DNA for the CDR3: TGTGCCATCAGTGAGGTAGCGGGGGGCACCACAGATACGCAGTATTTT. The V and J genes are TRBV10-3 and TRBJ2-3; the match to TRBD2 covers 10 bases. CDR3 length: 16 residues. Germline trimming cut 2 bases from V and 2 bases from J; bases unmatched to any gene: 4. CDR1 and CDR2 (germline): ENHRY, SYGVKD.

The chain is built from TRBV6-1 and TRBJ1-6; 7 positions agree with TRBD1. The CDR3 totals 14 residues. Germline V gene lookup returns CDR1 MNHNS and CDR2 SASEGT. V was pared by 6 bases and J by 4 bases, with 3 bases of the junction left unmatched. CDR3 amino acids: CASRGTEYNSPLHF. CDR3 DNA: TGTGCCAGCAGGGGGACAGAATATAATTCACCCCTCCACTTT.

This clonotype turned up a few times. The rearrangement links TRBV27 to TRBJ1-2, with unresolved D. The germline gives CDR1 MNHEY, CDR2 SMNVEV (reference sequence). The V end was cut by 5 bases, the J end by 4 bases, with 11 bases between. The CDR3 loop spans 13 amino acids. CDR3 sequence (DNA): TGTGCCAGCAGTCGCGTGGGCAGCTATGGCTACACCTTC. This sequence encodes CASSRVGSYGYTF.

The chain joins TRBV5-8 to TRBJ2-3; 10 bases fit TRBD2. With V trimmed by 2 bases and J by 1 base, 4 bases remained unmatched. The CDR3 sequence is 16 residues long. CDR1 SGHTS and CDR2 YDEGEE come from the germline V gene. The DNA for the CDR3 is TGTGCCAGCAGCTTTTTCGGGACTAGCGGCACAGATACGCAGTATTTT. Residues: CASSFFGTSGTDTQYF. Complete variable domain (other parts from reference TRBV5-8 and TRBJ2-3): EAGVTQSPTHLIKTRGQQATLRCSPISGHTSVYWYQQALGLGLQFLLWYDEGEERNRGNFPPRFSGRQFPNYSSELNVNALELEDSALYLCASSFFGTSGTDTQYFGPGTRLTVL.

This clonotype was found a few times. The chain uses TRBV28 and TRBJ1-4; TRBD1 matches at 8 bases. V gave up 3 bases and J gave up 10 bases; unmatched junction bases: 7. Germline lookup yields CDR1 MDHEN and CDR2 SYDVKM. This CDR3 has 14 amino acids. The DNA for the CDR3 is TGTGCCAGCAGTTTCCAACAGGGGGTGCGAAAACTGTTTTTT. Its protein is CASSFQQGVRKLFF.

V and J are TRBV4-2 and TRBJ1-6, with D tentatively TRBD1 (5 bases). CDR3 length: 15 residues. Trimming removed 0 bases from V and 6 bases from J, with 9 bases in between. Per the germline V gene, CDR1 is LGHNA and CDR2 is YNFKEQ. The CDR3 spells CASSQDNRINSPLHF. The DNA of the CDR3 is TGTGCCAGCAGCCAAGATAACAGGATTAATTCACCCCTCCACTTT.

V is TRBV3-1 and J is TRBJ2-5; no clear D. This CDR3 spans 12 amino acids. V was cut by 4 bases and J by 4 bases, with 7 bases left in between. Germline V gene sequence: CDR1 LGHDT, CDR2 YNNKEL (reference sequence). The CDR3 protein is CASSRASETQYF. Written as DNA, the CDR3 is TGTGCCAGCAGCCGGGCGTCAGAGACCCAGTACTTC.

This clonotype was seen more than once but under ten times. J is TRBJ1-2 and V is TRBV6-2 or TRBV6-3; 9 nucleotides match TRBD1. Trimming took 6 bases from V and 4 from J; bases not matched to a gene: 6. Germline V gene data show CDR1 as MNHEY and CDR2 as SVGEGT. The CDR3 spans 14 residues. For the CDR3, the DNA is TGTGCCAGCAGGCGGACGACAGGGGGCTATGGCTACACCTTC. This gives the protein CASRRTTGGYGYTF.

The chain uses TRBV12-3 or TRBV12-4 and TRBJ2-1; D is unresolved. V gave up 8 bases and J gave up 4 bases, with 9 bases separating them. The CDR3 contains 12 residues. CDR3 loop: CASGKTYNEQFF. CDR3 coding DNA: TGTGCCAGCGGAAAGACGTACAATGAGCAGTTCTTC.

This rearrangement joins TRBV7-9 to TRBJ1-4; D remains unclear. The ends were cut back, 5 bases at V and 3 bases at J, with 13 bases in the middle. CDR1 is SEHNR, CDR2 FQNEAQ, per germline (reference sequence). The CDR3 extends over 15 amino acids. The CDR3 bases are TGTGCCAGCAGCGAGGGTGGGGTGGCTAATGAAAAACTGTTTTTT. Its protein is CASSEGGVANEKLFF.

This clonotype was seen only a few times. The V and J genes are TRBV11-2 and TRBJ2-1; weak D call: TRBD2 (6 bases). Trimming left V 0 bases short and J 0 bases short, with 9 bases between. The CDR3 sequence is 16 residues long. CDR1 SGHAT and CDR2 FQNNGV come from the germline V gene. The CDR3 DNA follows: TGTGCCAGCAGCTTAGAACGGCGGGGCTCCTACAATGAGCAGTTCTTC. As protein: CASSLERRGSYNEQFF.

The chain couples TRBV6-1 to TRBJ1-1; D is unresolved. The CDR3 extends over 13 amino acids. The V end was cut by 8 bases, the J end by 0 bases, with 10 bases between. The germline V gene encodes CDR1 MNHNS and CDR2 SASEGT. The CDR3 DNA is TGTGCCAGCCAACGGGAGTTGAACACTGAAGCTTTCTTT. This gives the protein CASQRELNTEAFF.

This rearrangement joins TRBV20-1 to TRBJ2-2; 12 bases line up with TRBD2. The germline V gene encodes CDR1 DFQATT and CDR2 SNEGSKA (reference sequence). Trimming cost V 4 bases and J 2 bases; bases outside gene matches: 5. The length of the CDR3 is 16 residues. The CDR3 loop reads CSANLAGGPNTGELFF. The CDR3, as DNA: TGCAGTGCTAATCTAGCGGGAGGGCCTAACACCGGGGAGCTGTTTTTT.

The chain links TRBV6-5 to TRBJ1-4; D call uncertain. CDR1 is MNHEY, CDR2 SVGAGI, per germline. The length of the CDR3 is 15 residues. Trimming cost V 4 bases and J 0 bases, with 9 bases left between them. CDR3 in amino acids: CASSFLPSTNEKLFF. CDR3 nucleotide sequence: TGTGCCAGCAGTTTTCTACCATCAACTAATGAAAAACTGTTTTTT.

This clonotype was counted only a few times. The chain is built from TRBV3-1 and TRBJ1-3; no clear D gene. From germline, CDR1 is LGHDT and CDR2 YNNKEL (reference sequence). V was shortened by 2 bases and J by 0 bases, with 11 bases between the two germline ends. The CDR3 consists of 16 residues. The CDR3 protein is CASSQSGGSSGNTIYF. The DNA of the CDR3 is TGTGCCAGCAGCCAATCAGGTGGGAGCTCTGGAAACACCATATATTTT.

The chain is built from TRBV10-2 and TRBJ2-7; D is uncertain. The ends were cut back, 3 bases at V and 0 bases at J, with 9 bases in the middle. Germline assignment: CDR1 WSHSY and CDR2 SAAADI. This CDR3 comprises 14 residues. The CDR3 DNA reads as TGCGCCAGCAGTGAATGGTCAGGCTCCTACGAGCAGTACTTC. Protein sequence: CASSEWSGSYEQYF.

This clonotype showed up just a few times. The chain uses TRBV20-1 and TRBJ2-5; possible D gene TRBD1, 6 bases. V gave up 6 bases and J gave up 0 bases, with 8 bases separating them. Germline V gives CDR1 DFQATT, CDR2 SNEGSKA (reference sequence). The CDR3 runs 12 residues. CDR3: CSARGNQETQYF. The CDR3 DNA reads TGCAGTGCCAGGGGAAACCAAGAGACCCAGTACTTC.

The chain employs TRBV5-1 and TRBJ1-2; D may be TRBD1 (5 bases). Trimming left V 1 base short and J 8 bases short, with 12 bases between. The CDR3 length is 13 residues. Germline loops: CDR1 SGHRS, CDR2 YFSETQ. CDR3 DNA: TGCGCCAGCAGCTTGTCCCAGGGAAGAGGCTACACCTTC. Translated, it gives CASSLSQGRGYTF.

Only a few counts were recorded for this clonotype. The CDR3 reads CASSPRPGENTEAFF. The CDR3 region has the DNA TGTGCCAGCAGCCCGCGCCCGGGAGAGAACACTGAAGCTTTCTTT. The V gene is TRBV11-1, the J gene TRBJ1-1; no clear D gene. V shed 5 bases and J shed 1 base, with 14 bases lying between them. Germline CDR1 reads SGHAT; CDR2 reads FQDESV (reference sequence). This CDR3 region has 15 residues.

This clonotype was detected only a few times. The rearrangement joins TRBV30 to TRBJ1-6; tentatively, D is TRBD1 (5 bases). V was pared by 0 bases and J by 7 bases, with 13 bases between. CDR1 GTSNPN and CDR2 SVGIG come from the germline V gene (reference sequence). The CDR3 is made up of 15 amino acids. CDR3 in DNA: TGTGCCTGGAGTGTGACTCGGCAGGGAAATTCACCCCTCCACTTT. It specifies CAWSVTRQGNSPLHF.

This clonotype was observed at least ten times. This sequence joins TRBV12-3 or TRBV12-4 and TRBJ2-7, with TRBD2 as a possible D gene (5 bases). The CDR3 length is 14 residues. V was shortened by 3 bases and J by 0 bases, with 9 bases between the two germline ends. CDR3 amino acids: CASSLGGPSYEQYF. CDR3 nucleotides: TGTGCCAGCAGTTTGGGCGGGCCCTCCTACGAGCAGTACTTC.

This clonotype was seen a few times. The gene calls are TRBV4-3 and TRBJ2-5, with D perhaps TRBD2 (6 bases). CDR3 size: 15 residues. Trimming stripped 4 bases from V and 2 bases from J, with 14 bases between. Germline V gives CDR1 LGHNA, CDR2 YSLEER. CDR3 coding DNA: TGCGCCAGCAGCCGGCAGGCGGGGAAACAAGAGACCCAGTACTTC. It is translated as CASSRQAGKQETQYF.

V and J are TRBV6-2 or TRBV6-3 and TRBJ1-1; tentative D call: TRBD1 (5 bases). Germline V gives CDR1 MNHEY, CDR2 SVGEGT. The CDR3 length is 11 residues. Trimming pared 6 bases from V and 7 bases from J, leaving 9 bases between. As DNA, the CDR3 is TGTGCCAGCAGGAATACAGGTGAAGCTTTCTTT. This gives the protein CASRNTGEAFF.

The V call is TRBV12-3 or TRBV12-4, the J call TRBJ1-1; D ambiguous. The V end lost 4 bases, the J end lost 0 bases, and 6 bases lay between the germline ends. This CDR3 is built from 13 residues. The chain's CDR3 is CASSWYMNTEAFF. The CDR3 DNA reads TGTGCCAGCAGTTGGTACATGAACACTGAAGCTTTCTTT.

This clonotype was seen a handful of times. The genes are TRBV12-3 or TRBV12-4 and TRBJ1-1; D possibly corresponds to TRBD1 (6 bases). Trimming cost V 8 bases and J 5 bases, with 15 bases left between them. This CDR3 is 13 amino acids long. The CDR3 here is CASLHYRVTEAFF. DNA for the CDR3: TGTGCCAGCCTACATTACAGGGTTACTGAAGCTTTCTTT.